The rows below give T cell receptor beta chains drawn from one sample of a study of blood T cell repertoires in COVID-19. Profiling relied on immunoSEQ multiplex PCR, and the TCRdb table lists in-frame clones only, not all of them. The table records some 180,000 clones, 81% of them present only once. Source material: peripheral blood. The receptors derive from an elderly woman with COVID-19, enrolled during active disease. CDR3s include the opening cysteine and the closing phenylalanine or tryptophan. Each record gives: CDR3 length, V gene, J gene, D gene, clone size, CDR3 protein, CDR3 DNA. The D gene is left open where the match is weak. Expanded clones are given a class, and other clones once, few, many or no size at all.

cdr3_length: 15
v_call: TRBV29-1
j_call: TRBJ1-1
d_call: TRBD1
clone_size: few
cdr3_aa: CSGLLTGGLNTEAFF
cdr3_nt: TGCAGCGGACTATTGACAGGGGGCTTGAACACTGAAGCTTTCTTT

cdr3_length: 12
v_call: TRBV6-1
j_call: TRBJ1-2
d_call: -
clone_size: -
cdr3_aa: CASSDRIYGYTF
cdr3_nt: TGTGCCAGCAGTGACAGGATCTATGGCTACACCTTC

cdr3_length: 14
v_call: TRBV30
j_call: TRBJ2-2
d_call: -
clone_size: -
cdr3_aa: CAWSLQGGLRELFF
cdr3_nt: TGTGCCTGGAGCTTACAGGGAGGGTTGCGGGAGCTGTTTTTT

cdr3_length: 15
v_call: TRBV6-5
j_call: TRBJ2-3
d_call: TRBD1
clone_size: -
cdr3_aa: CASTWTGLSTDTQYF
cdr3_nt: TGTGCCAGCACCTGGACAGGGCTAAGCACAGATACGCAGTATTTT

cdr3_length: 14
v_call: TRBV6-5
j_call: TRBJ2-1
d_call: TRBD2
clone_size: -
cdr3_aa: CASMGGSSYNEQFF
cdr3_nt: TGTGCCAGCATGGGGGGGAGCTCCTACAATGAGCAGTTCTTC

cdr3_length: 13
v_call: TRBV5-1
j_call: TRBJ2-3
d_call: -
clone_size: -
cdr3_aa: CASNRGTTDTQYF
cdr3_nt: TGCGCCAGCAATCGGGGGACCACAGATACGCAGTATTTT

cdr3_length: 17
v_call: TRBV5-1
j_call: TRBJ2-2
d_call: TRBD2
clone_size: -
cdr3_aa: CASSLSSTSGNTGELFF
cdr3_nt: TGCGCCAGCAGCTTGTCCTCTACTAGCGGAAACACCGGGGAGCTGTTTTTT

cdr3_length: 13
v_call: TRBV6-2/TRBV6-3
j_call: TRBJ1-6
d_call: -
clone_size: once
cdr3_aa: CASSGLGDSPLHF
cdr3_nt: TGTGCCAGCAGTGGACTTGGGGATTCACCCCTCCACTTT

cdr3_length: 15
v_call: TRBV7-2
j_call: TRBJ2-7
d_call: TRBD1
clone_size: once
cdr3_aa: CASSLAVGQPYEQYF
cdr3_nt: TGTGCCAGCAGCTTAGCTGTGGGACAGCCCTACGAGCAGTACTTC

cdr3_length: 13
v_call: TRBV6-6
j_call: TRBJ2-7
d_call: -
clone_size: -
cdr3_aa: CASSYWDTYEQYF
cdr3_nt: TGTGCCAGCAGTTACTGGGACACCTACGAGCAGTACTTC

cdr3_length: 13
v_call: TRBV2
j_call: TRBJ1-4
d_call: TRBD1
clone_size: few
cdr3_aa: CASNRDRDEKLFF
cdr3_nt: TGTGCCAGCAACCGGGACAGGGATGAAAAACTGTTTTTT

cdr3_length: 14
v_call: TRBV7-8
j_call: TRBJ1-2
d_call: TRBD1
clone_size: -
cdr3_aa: CASSLGTDLYGYTF
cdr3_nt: TGTGCCAGCAGCTTGGGGACAGACCTCTATGGCTACACCTTC

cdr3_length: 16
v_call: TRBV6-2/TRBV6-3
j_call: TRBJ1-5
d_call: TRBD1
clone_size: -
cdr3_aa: CASSTLWGQGVWGQHF
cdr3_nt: TGTGCCAGCAGTACCCTGTGGGGGCAGGGGGTATGGGGCCAGCATTTT

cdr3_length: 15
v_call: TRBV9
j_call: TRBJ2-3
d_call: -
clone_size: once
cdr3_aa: CASSVRREGTDTQYF
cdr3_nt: TGTGCCAGCAGCGTTAGGAGGGAAGGGACAGATACGCAGTATTTT

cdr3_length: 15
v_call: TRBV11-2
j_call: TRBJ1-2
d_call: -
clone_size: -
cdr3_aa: CASSSYTGFNYGYTF
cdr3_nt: TGTGCCAGCAGCTCTTACACAGGGTTTAACTATGGCTACACCTTC

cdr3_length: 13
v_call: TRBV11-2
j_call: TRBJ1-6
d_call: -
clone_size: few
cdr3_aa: CARTKSINSPLHF
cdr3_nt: TGTGCCAGGACAAAGTCGATCAATTCACCCCTCCACTTT

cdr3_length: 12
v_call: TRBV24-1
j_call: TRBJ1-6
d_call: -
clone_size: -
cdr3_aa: CATSDYRGALHF
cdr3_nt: TGTGCCACCAGTGACTATCGGGGAGCCCTCCACTTT

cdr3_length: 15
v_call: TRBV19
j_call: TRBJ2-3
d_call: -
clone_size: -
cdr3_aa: CASSIGSFSVDTQYF
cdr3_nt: TGTGCCAGTAGTATAGGGTCCTTTAGCGTAGATACGCAGTATTTT

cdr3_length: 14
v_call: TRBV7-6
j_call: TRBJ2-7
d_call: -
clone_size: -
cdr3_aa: CASSLATGGYEQYF
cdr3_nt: TGTGCCAGCAGCTTAGCGACTGGCGGGTACGAGCAGTACTTC

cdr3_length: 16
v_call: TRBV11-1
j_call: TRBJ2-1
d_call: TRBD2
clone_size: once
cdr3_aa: CASSPLAGGSYNEQFF
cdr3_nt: TGTGCCAGCAGCCCGCTAGCGGGAGGGAGCTACAATGAGCAGTTCTTC

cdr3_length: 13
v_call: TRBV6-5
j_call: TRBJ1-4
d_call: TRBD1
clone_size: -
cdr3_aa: CASTRQGNEKLFF
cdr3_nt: TGTGCCAGCACCAGACAGGGAAATGAAAAACTGTTTTTT

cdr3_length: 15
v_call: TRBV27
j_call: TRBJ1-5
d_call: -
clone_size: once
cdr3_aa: CASSPTGYSNQPQHF
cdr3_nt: TGTGCCAGCAGTCCCACAGGTTATAGCAATCAGCCCCAGCATTTT